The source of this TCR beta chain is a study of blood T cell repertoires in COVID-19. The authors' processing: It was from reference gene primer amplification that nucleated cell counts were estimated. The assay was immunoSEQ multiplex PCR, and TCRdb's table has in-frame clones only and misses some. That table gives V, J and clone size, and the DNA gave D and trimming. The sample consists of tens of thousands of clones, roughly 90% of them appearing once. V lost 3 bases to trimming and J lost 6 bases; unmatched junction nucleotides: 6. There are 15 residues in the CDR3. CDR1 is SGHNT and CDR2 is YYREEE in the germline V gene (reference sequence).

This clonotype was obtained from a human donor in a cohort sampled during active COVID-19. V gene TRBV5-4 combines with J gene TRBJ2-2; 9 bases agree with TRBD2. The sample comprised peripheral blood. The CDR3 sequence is CASSSAGGQAGELFF. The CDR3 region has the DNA TGTGCCAGCAGCTCAGCGGGGGGCCAGGCCGGGGAGCTGTTTTTT.